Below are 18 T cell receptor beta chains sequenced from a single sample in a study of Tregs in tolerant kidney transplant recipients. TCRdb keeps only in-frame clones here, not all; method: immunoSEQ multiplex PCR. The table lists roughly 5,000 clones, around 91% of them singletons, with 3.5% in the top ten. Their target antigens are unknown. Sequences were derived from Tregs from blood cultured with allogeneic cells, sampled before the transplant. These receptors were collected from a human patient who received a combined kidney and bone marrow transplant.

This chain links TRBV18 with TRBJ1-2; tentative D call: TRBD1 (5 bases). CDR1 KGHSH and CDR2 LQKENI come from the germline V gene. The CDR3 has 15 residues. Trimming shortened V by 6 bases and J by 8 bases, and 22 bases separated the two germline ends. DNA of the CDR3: TGTGCCAGCTCCCCCGATTACGGGCGAGCAGGGGGCTACACCTTC. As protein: CASSPDYGRAGGYTF.

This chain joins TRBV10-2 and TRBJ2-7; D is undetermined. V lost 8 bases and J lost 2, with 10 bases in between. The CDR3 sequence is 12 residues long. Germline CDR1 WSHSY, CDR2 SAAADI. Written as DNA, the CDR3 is TGCGCCAGCCGCAGCTTCGCCTACGAGCAGTACTTC. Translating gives CASRSFAYEQYF.

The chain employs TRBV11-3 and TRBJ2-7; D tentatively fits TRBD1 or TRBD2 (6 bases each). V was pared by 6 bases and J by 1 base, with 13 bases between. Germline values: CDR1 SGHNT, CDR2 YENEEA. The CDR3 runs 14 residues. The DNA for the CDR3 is TGTGCCAGCAGTGTTGGAGGGGGGTCCTACGAGCAGTACTTC. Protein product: CASSVGGGSYEQYF.

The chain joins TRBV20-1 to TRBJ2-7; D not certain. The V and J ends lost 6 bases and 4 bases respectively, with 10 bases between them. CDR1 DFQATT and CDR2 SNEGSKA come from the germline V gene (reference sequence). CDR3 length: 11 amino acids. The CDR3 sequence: CSADLGYEQYF. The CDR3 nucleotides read TGCAGTGCCGATCTAGGGTACGAGCAGTACTTC.

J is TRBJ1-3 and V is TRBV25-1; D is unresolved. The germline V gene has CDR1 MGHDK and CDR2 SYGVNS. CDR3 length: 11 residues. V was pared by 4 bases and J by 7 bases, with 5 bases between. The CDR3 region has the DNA TGTGCCAGCAGTGTTATGAACACCATATATTTT. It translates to CASSVMNTIYF.

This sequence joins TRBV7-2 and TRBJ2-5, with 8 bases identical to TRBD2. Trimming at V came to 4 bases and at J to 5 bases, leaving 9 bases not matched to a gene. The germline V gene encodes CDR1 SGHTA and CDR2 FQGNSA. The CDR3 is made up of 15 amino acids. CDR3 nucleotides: TGTGCCAGCAGCTCCTCCGGGGGGGGACGGGAGACCCAGTACTTC. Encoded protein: CASSSSGGGRETQYF.

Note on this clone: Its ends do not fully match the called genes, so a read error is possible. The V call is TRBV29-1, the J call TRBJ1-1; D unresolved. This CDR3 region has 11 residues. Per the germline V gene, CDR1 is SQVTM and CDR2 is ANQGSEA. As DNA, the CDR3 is TGCAGCGCTGAAAAAGGGTCTGAAGCTTTCTTT. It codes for CSAEKGSEAFF.

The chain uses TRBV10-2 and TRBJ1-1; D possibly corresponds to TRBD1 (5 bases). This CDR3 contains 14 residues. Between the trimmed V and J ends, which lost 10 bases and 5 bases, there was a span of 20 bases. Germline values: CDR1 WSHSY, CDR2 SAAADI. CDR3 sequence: CATQHLGWGTEAFF. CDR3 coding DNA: TGCGCCACTCAACATTTAGGCTGGGGGACTGAAGCTTTCTTT.

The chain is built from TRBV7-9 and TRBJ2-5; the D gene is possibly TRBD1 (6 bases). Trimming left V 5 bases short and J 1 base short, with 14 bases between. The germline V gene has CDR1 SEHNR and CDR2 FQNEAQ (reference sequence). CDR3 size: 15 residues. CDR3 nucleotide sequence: TGTGCCAGCAGCCCTGGGGTAGGGGGCCAAGAGACCCAGTACTTC. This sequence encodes CASSPGVGGQETQYF.

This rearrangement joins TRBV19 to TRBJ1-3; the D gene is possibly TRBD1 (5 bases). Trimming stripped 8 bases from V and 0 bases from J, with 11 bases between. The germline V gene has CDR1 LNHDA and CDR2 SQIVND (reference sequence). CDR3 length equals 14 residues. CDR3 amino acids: CASSIGGSGNTIYF. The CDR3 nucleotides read TGTGCCAGTTCCATCGGGGGCTCTGGAAACACCATATATTTT.

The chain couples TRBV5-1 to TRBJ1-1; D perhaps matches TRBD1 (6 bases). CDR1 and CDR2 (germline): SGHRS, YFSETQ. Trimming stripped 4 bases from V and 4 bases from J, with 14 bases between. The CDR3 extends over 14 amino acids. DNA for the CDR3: TGCGCCAGCAGCCTACCAGGACAGTCCACTGAAGCTTTCTTT. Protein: CASSLPGQSTEAFF.

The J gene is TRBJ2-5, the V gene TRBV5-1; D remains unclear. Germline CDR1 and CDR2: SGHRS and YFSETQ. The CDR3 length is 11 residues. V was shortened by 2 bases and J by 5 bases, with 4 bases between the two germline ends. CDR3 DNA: TGCGCCAGCAGCTTCAGGGAGACCCAGTACTTC. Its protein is CASSFRETQYF.

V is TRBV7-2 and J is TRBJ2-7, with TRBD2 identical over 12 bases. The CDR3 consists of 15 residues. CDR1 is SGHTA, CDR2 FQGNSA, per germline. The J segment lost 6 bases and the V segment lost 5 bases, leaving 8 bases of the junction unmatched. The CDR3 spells CASSATSGGGGEQYF. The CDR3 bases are TGTGCCAGCAGCGCGACTAGCGGGGGCGGGGGCGAGCAGTACTTC.

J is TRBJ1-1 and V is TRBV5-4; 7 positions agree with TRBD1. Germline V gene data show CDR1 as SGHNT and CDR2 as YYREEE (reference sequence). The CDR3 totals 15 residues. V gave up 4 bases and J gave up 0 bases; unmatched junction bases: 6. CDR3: CASSITRGLNTEAFF. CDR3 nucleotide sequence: TGTGCCAGCAGCATAACCAGGGGGTTGAACACTGAAGCTTTCTTT.

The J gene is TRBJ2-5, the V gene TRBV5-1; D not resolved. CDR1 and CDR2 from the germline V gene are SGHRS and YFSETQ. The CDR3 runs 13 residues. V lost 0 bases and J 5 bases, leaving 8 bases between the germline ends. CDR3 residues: CASSLATWETQYF. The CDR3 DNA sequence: TGCGCCAGCAGCTTGGCGACGTGGGAGACCCAGTACTTC.

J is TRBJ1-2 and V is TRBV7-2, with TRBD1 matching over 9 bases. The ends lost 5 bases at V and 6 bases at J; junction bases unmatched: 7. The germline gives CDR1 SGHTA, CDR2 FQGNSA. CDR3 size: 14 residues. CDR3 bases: TGTGCCAGCAGCCATCCCGGGACAGGGAATGGCTACACCTTC. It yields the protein CASSHPGTGNGYTF.

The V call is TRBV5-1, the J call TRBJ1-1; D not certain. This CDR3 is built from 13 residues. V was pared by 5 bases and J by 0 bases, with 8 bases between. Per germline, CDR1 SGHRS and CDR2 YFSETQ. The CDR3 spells CASRVQMNTEAFF. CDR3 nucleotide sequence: TGCGCCAGCAGGGTTCAGATGAACACTGAAGCTTTCTTT.

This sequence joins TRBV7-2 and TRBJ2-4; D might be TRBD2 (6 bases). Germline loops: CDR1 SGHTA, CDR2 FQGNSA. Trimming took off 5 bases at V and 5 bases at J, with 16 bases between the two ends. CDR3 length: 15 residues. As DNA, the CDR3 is TGTGCCAGCAGCCTAGGTTCTACGGGGGAAAACATTCAGTACTTC. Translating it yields CASSLGSTGENIQYF.